The 2 T cell receptor beta chains below were found in one sample sequenced in a study of T cell changes during pregnancy in multiple sclerosis. Repertoires were generated with immunoSEQ multiplex PCR, while TCRdb's copy carries only in-frame clones and drops some. The repertoire has 50,000 to 75,000 clones, approximately 93% of them found once; the top ten carry about 2.8%. The starting material was CD8+ T cells from peripheral blood mononuclear cells, obtained in the third trimester of pregnancy. All receptors derive from a female donor with multiple sclerosis, enrolled in a pregnancy study.

Points on this clone: This sample also contains other DNA sequences that code for the same CDR3. The V gene is TRBV7-6, the J gene TRBJ2-7, with 10 bases aligning to TRBD2. The J segment lost 3 bases and the V segment lost 1 base, leaving 3 bases of the junction unmatched. Germline V gene sequence: CDR1 SGHVS, CDR2 FNYEAQ. The CDR3 runs 15 residues. CDR3 residues: CASSLEASGSYEQYF. The DNA for the CDR3 is TGTGCCAGCAGCTTAGAGGCTAGCGGGAGCTACGAGCAGTACTTC.

The rearrangement joins TRBV29-1 to TRBJ2-3; 9 nucleotides match TRBD2. There are 13 residues in the CDR3. Germline loops: CDR1 SQVTM, CDR2 ANQGSEA. Losses at the gene ends were 6 bases for V and 0 bases for J; bases not matched to a gene: 1. The CDR3 nucleotides are TGCAGCGTAACTAGCGGGAGCACAGATACGCAGTATTTT. Translation: CSVTSGSTDTQYF.